These T cell receptor beta chains were read from a single sample in a study of beta chain features in type 1 diabetes. The method was immunoSEQ multiplex PCR; TCRdb's version includes in-frame clones alone and lacks a portion of them. The repertoire holds over 650,000 clones, with more than 13% as singletons. What was sequenced was naive CD4+ T cells from blood. The receptors stem from a man between 18 and 35 years old with type 1 diabetes. Each CDR3 is given without its conserved first and last residue. Fields, in order: CDR3 protein, V gene, clone size. Rows may omit the clone size; those that give it use once, few, many or a size class.

cdr3_aa: ASTRSGERTYGYT
v_call: TRBV28
clone_size: .

cdr3_aa: ASSMAGKNIQY
v_call: TRBV19
clone_size: many

cdr3_aa: ATSRRLAGATDTQY
v_call: TRBV15
clone_size: few

cdr3_aa: ASSAGTHNEQF
v_call: TRBV5-1
clone_size: .

cdr3_aa: SVEVDSYNEQF
v_call: TRBV29-1
clone_size: .

cdr3_aa: ATSRDREPLGAF
v_call: TRBV15
clone_size: .

cdr3_aa: ASSTGGPNLFNYGYT
v_call: TRBV25-1
clone_size: .

cdr3_aa: ASSNGGVYGYT
v_call: TRBV6-6
clone_size: .

cdr3_aa: ASSFGQNNQPQH
v_call: TRBV5-1
clone_size: .

cdr3_aa: AWSVGQYSNQPQH
v_call: TRBV30
clone_size: few

cdr3_aa: ASSLGVGSTDTQY
v_call: TRBV5-1
clone_size: .

cdr3_aa: AWSMGSIGNQPQH
v_call: TRBV30
clone_size: .

cdr3_aa: SDHPGLAGGEQF
v_call: TRBV29-1
clone_size: few

cdr3_aa: ASMFHYEQY
v_call: TRBV2
clone_size: few

cdr3_aa: ASNRQGYLLTEAF
v_call: TRBV2
clone_size: .

cdr3_aa: ASSIEVDTQY
v_call: TRBV6-1
clone_size: .

cdr3_aa: ASSQEQRKDTEAF
v_call: TRBV4-2
clone_size: few

cdr3_aa: ASSFRTDRGTDTQY
v_call: TRBV7-9
clone_size: once

cdr3_aa: AISSGPSGTSGITDTQY
v_call: TRBV10-3
clone_size: few

cdr3_aa: AWSLRGQPQH
v_call: TRBV30
clone_size: .

cdr3_aa: ASSVASGGPHTGELF
v_call: TRBV9
clone_size: .

cdr3_aa: ASSLVAGVYNEQF
v_call: TRBV7-8
clone_size: few

cdr3_aa: ASSKLGAPRSYT
v_call: TRBV11-2
clone_size: few

cdr3_aa: ASSPIFYEGFGVGYT
v_call: TRBV18
clone_size: .

cdr3_aa: ASLGGLNEQF
v_call: TRBV6-1
clone_size: few

cdr3_aa: ASSLDQETQY
v_call: TRBV11-2
clone_size: .

cdr3_aa: ASSEQVDNSPLH
v_call: TRBV7-3
clone_size: .

cdr3_aa: ASSSEAGRDQETQY
v_call: TRBV5-8
clone_size: .

cdr3_aa: ASSRRTGQLNTGELF
v_call: TRBV7-9
clone_size: .

cdr3_aa: ASSANSLAGGSYEQY
v_call: TRBV18
clone_size: few

cdr3_aa: AWSTGNYGYT
v_call: TRBV30
clone_size: few

cdr3_aa: ASSPRRLNRDSSENYGYT
v_call: TRBV4-1
clone_size: few

cdr3_aa: ASSLRGEGVAYNEQF
v_call: TRBV11-2
clone_size: .

cdr3_aa: ASSPSGGAVDEQF
v_call: TRBV28
clone_size: .

cdr3_aa: ASSPLGSDTDTQY
v_call: TRBV18
clone_size: few

cdr3_aa: ASSLGLTGLDQPQH
v_call: TRBV5-1
clone_size: few

cdr3_aa: SASREYEQY
v_call: TRBV20-1
clone_size: .

cdr3_aa: AISSDRVAYEQY
v_call: TRBV10-3
clone_size: .

cdr3_aa: AWSVPQAPSSYNSPLH
v_call: TRBV30
clone_size: .

cdr3_aa: ASSAVSTGNIQY
v_call: TRBV11-2
clone_size: few

cdr3_aa: ASSSPTRGYT
v_call: TRBV28
clone_size: few

cdr3_aa: ASRRTSGYEQY
v_call: TRBV13
clone_size: .

cdr3_aa: ASSPRGRLAGPNEQF
v_call: TRBV7-9
clone_size: .

cdr3_aa: ASSPEVSNQPQH
v_call: TRBV16
clone_size: few

cdr3_aa: ASTLVRTGLDEQY
v_call: TRBV7-2
clone_size: .

cdr3_aa: SASRPDTQY
v_call: TRBV20-1
clone_size: few

cdr3_aa: ASSPRVAGSYEQY
v_call: TRBV5-1
clone_size: .

cdr3_aa: ASRRQGGGTEAF
v_call: TRBV6-5
clone_size: few

cdr3_aa: ASSQRGDSNEQF
v_call: TRBV5-1
clone_size: .

cdr3_aa: ASSSRLAFNTGELF
v_call: TRBV7-9
clone_size: few